Following are 21 T cell receptor beta chains from one sample sequenced in a study of graft-versus-host responses after intestinal transplantation. Libraries were prepared by immunoSEQ multiplex PCR; TCRdb keeps only in-frame clonotypes and omits some of them. This table holds around 29,000 clones, nearly 90% found once. Sequenced here: PBMCs, sampled approximately 460 days after intestinal transplantation. These receptors all come from a human patient who received an intestinal transplant, so some T cells may come from the graft donor.

The V and J genes are TRBV9 and TRBJ2-3; D uncertain. This CDR3 has 15 residues. V shed 1 base and J shed 0 bases, with 9 bases lying between them. Germline CDR1 is SGDLS and CDR2 is YYNGEE. The CDR3 DNA reads TGTGCCAGCAGCGTATCCGAGACTAGCACAGATACGCAGTATTTT. Its protein product is CASSVSETSTDTQYF.

This clone was counted only a few times. Other nucleotide sequences from this sample produce the same CDR3. The chain uses TRBV30 and TRBJ2-5; 8 nucleotides line up with TRBD2. This CDR3 contains 13 residues. Germline V gives CDR1 GTSNPN, CDR2 SVGIG (reference sequence). The V and J ends lost 3 bases and 5 bases, in that order; junction bases with no gene match: 5. The CDR3 coding sequence is TGTGCCTGGAGGCCTCGGGGGGGGGAGACCCAGTACTTC. This encodes CAWRPRGGETQYF.

The rearrangement joins TRBV6-5 to TRBJ1-1, with a possible D match to TRBD1 (5 bases). Germline V gene lookup returns CDR1 MNHEY and CDR2 SVGAGI. The V gene lost 6 bases and the J gene lost 9 bases, with 14 bases spanning the gap. The CDR3 covers 12 residues. The CDR3 protein is CASRGPEEKAFF. The CDR3 nucleotides read TGTGCCAGCAGGGGGCCCGAGGAGAAAGCTTTCTTT.

The chain joins TRBV7-9 to TRBJ2-3, with 13 bases matching TRBD2. The ends lost 3 bases at V and 3 bases at J; junction bases unmatched: 0. CDR1 is SEHNR, CDR2 FQNEAQ, per germline (reference sequence). The CDR3 totals 15 residues. The chain's CDR3 is CASSLTSGGTDTQYF. In nucleotides, the CDR3 is TGTGCCAGCAGCTTGACTAGCGGGGGGACAGATACGCAGTATTTT.

The chain has TRBV2 and TRBJ2-7; a weak D match, TRBD1 (5 bases). From germline, CDR1 is SNHLY and CDR2 FYNNEI. Trimming cost V 0 bases and J 5 bases, with 17 bases left between them. The CDR3 is made up of 16 amino acids. CDR3 coding DNA: TGTGCCAGCAGTGAAGCGTCAGGGCAGGGTAGCCACGAGCAGTACTTC. The encoded protein is CASSEASGQGSHEQYF.

The chain uses TRBV5-1 and TRBJ2-5; D might be TRBD2 (6 bases). The V and J ends lost 4 bases and 0 bases respectively, with 10 bases between them. The CDR3 has 14 amino acids. Germline V lookup: CDR1 SGHRS, CDR2 YFSETQ. The CDR3 region has the DNA TGCGCCAGCAGCGCCGGGAGAGACCAAGAGACCCAGTACTTC. Its protein product is CASSAGRDQETQYF.

This chain links TRBV27 with TRBJ2-3; D uncertain. V lost 3 bases and J 0 bases, leaving 1 base between the germline ends. CDR3 length: 12 amino acids. The germline gives CDR1 MNHEY, CDR2 SMNVEV (reference sequence). The CDR3 sequence: CASSFSTDTQYF. The CDR3 nucleotides are TGTGCCAGCAGTTTCAGCACAGATACGCAGTATTTT.

The rearrangement links TRBV19 to TRBJ2-7; 11 bases are a match to TRBD2. V was pared by 4 bases and J by 0 bases, with 5 bases of the junction left unmatched. The CDR3 loop spans 16 amino acids. CDR1 and CDR2 (germline): LNHDA, SQIVND (reference sequence). In DNA form, the CDR3 reads TGTGCCAGTAGTAGAACTAGCGGGAGTAACTCCTACGAGCAGTACTTC. Protein product: CASSRTSGSNSYEQYF.

The chain employs TRBV28 and TRBJ1-3; D unresolved. The germline gives CDR1 MDHEN, CDR2 SYDVKM. This CDR3 is 14 amino acids long. Trimming took off 5 bases at V and 9 bases at J, with 17 bases between the two ends. CDR3 sequence (DNA): TGTGCCAGCAGTATCCTCGGGCCTAGGAGCACCATATATTTT. It encodes CASSILGPRSTIYF.

This clone came up a few times. The rearrangement links TRBV14 to TRBJ1-1; D perhaps matches TRBD1 (5 bases). V gave up 0 bases and J gave up 4 bases, with 18 bases separating them. This CDR3 region has 17 residues. Germline V CDR1 and CDR2: SGHDN, FVKESK. CDR3 sequence reads: CASSQETGVHSSTEAFF. The CDR3 bases are TGTGCCAGCAGCCAAGAAACAGGAGTACACTCGAGCACTGAAGCTTTCTTT.

The rearrangement joins TRBV5-5 to TRBJ2-5; 13 nucleotides align to TRBD2. V dropped 0 bases and J dropped 5; count of bases not matched to a gene: 7. CDR1 is SGHKS and CDR2 is YYEKEE in the germline V gene (reference sequence). The CDR3 is 17 residues long. This CDR3 is CASSLAYGLAGDETQYF. Here the CDR3 DNA reads TGTGCCAGCAGCTTGGCCTATGGACTAGCGGGAGACGAGACCCAGTACTTC.

The table lists this clone with a few counts. This same CDR3 is encoded by further DNA sequences in the sample. The chain has TRBV9 and TRBJ1-4; perhaps TRBD1 as D (5 bases). Deletions cut 0 bases from V and 2 bases from J, with 5 bases between. The CDR3 has 14 residues. Germline V gene lookup returns CDR1 SGDLS and CDR2 YYNGEE. The CDR3 loop is CASSVGGTNEKLFF. The CDR3 DNA is TGTGCCAGCAGCGTAGGGGGGACTAATGAAAAACTGTTTTTT.

The chain recombines TRBV4-2 with TRBJ2-1; unclear D gene. V dropped 1 base and J dropped 2 bases, with 9 bases sitting between them. The CDR3 runs to 15 residues. Germline assignment: CDR1 LGHNA and CDR2 YNFKEQ. The CDR3 reads CASSQAVHPYNEQFF. In nucleotides, the CDR3 is TGTGCCAGCAGCCAAGCGGTACATCCCTACAATGAGCAGTTCTTC.

This clone was counted a few times. The chain combines TRBV25-1 with TRBJ2-2, with 7 bases that match TRBD1. CDR3 length equals 15 residues. J lost 5 bases, V lost 3 bases, and 6 bases had no gene match. Germline CDR1 MGHDK, CDR2 SYGVNS. CDR3 bases: TGTGCCAGCAGTGATGACAGGGTGGGGACCGGGGAGCTGTTTTTT. Protein: CASSDDRVGTGELFF.

Written as DNA, the CDR3 is TGTGCCAGCAGTTTAGCGGGTTCCTACGAGCAGTACTTC. Its translation is CASSLAGSYEQYF. The chain combines TRBV6-6 with TRBJ2-7; 7 bases align to TRBD2. The germline CDR1 and CDR2 sequences are MNHNY and SVGAGI (reference sequence). This CDR3 contains 13 residues. Unmatched junction bases numbered 1, after V lost 4 bases and J lost 1 base.

This chain uses TRBV7-2 with TRBJ1-2, with 9 bases identical to TRBD1. The CDR3 has 15 residues. The ends lost 1 base at V and 4 bases at J; junction bases unmatched: 4. The germline V gene has CDR1 SGHTA and CDR2 FQGNSA. The CDR3 sequence: CASSLVGTGFYGYTF. CDR3 coding DNA: TGTGCCAGCAGCTTAGTGGGGACAGGGTTCTATGGCTACACCTTC.

The chain couples TRBV6-8 to TRBJ2-5; D might be TRBD1 (6 bases). CDR3 size: 13 residues. Germline V gene sequence: CDR1 MNHGY, CDR2 SAAAGT. V was trimmed by 2 bases and J by 2 bases, leaving 6 bases between them. CDR3 protein: CASSYRGQETQYF. DNA for the CDR3: TGTGCCAGCAGTTACAGGGGGCAAGAGACCCAGTACTTC.

As DNA, the CDR3 is TGTGCCAGTAGTCGGCTAGCGGGACAGAGCACAGATACGCAGTATTTT. Protein sequence: CASSRLAGQSTDTQYF. The chain recombines TRBV19 with TRBJ2-3, with 9 nucleotides matching TRBD2. CDR3 length: 16 residues. Germline V gene data show CDR1 as LNHDA and CDR2 as SQIVND (reference sequence). The junction had 6 bases not matched to a gene; V was cut back by 5 bases and J by 0 bases.

V is TRBV4-3 and J is TRBJ1-1, with 8 positions matching TRBD1. J gave up 3 bases and V 0 bases, and 15 bases lay outside the gene matches. Germline CDR1 and CDR2: LGHNA and YSLEER. This CDR3 has 19 amino acids. CDR3 in DNA: TGCGCCAGCAGCCAAGAAAGCGTGGGGGCGGGCAGGGGGCACACTGAAGCTTTCTTT. Its translation is CASSQESVGAGRGHTEAFF.

DNA for the CDR3: TGTGCCAGCAGCCGGATTGGGACAGGGGGAACCTACGAGCAGTACTTC. Protein: CASSRIGTGGTYEQYF. The chain links TRBV27 to TRBJ2-7; 11 bases align to TRBD1. CDR1 is MNHEY, CDR2 SMNVEV, per germline (reference sequence). Trimming cost V 6 bases and J 2 bases; bases outside gene matches: 9. There are 16 residues in the CDR3.

The CDR3 nucleotides are TGTGCCAGCAGTGAATCAAAGGGGGTGGTCACCGGGGAGCTGTTTTTT. Translated: CASSESKGVVTGELFF. The chain employs TRBV25-1 and TRBJ2-2; D possibly corresponds to TRBD1 (6 bases). Germline V lookup: CDR1 MGHDK, CDR2 SYGVNS. The V gene lost 1 base and the J gene lost 4 bases, with 13 bases spanning the gap. CDR3 length: 16 amino acids.